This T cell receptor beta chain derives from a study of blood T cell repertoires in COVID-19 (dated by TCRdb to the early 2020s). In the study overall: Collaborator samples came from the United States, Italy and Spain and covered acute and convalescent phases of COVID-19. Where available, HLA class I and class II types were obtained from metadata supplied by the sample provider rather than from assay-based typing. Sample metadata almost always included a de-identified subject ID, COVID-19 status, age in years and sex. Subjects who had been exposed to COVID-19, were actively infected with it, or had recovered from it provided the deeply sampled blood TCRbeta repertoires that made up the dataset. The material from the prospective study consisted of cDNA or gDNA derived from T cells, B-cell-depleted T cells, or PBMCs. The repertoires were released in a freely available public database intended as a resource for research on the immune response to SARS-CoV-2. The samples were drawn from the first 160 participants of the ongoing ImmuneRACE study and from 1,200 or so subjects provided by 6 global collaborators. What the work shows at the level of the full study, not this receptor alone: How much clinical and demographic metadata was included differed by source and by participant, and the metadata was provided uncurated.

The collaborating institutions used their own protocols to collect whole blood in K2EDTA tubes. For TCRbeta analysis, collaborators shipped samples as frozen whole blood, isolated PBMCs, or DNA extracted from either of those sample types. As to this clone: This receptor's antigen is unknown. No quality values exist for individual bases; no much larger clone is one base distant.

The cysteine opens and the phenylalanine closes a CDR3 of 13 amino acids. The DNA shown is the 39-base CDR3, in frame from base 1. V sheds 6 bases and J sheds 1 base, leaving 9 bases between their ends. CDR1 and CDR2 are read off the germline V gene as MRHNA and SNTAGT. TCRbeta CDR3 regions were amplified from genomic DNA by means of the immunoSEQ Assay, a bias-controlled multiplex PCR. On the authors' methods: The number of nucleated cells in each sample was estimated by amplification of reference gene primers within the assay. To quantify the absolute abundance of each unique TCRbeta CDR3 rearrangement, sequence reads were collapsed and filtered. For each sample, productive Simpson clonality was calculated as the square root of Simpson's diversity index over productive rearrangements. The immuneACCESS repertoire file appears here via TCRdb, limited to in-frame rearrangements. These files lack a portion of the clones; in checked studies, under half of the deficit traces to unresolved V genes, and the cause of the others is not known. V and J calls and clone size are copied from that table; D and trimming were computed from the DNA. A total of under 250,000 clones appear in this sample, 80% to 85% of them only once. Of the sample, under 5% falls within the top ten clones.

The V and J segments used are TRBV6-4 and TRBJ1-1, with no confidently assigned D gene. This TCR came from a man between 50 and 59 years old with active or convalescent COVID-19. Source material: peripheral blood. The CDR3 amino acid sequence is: CASSVEPNTEAFF. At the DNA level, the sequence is TGTGCCAGCAGCGTAGAACCGAACACTGAAGCTTTCTTT.